These 15 T cell receptor beta chains were sequenced from one sample in a study of cytotoxic CD8 clonotypes in ibrutinib-treated CLL listed by TCRdb under 2021. The library was generated by the immunoSEQ multiplex PCR assay. This immuneACCESS table, as held by TCRdb, lists in-frame sequences with V and J called but not all clones. Of the missing ones, under half trace to an unresolved V gene in checked studies; the others have no known cause. Counted in this sample were approximately 35,000 clones; 60% to 80% of them appeared once. The ten largest clonotypes hold roughly 17% of the sample. Reading the label with the study, this specimen's time point is: progressive disease on ibrutinib. The sample here was PBMCs, taken at disease progression, from a patient treated with ibrutinib. The receptors were gathered from a human donor with chronic lymphocytic leukemia.

The chain combines TRBV6-4 with TRBJ1-2; no firm D call. The CDR3 spans 15 residues. Germline V CDR1 and CDR2: MRHNA, SNTAGT. V was pared by 6 bases and J by 4 bases, with 18 bases between. The CDR3 here is CASSPRWDSSYGYTF. The DNA of the CDR3 is TGTGCCAGCAGCCCCAGATGGGATTCAAGCTATGGCTACACCTTC.

The CDR3 region has the DNA TGCAGTGCTATTGGCCGGGAGACCCAGTACTTC. It codes for CSAIGRETQYF. V gene TRBV20-1 combines with J gene TRBJ2-5; D call uncertain. Per the germline V gene, CDR1 is DFQATT and CDR2 is SNEGSKA (reference sequence). The CDR3 is made up of 11 amino acids. Between the trimmed V and J ends, which lost 4 bases and 5 bases, there was a span of 8 bases.

The chain is built from TRBV28 and TRBJ2-1, with TRBD2 matching over 7 bases. The trim removed 2 bases at V and 12 bases at J, leaving 4 bases unmatched. The CDR3 totals 12 residues. Germline V gene lookup returns CDR1 MDHEN and CDR2 SYDVKM. CDR3 sequence (DNA): TGTGCCAGCAGTTTACTGGGGGGGACGCAGTTCTTC. It encodes CASSLLGGTQFF.

Many counts were recorded for this clone. V and J are TRBV27 and TRBJ2-7; D is tentatively TRBD1 or TRBD2 (5 bases each). CDR3 size: 16 residues. V lost 6 bases and J 3 bases, leaving 21 bases between the germline ends. Germline V gene sequence: CDR1 MNHEY, CDR2 SMNVEV (reference sequence). The CDR3 here is CASSPLSSGARYEQYF. The CDR3 DNA sequence: TGTGCCAGCAGCCCACTCTCCTCCGGGGCTCGCTACGAGCAGTACTTC.

This rearrangement joins TRBV2 to TRBJ2-3; TRBD1 might be the D (5 bases). V lost 11 bases to trimming and J lost 4 bases, with 13 bases between them. From germline, CDR1 is SNHLY and CDR2 FYNNEI. The CDR3 runs 12 residues. The DNA for the CDR3 is TGTGCCGGCGGCAGGGAACCAGATACGCAGTATTTT. The encoded protein is CAGGREPDTQYF.

A single count supports this clone. The DNA of the CDR3 is TGCGCCAGCAGCTTGGTGGCAGGGCGAACCGGGGAGCTGTTTTTT. It specifies CASSLVAGRTGELFF. V usage is TRBV5-1 and J usage is TRBJ2-2; perhaps TRBD1 as D (5 bases). The germline V gene encodes CDR1 SGHRS and CDR2 YFSETQ. The CDR3 sequence is 15 residues long. Between the trimmed V and J ends, which lost 0 bases and 5 bases, there was a span of 11 bases.

V gene TRBV15 combines with J gene TRBJ2-4; a weak D match, TRBD2 (7 bases). Trimming pared 4 bases from V and 8 bases from J, leaving 15 bases between. The CDR3 spans 14 residues. The germline V gene has CDR1 LNHNV and CDR2 YYDKDF (reference sequence). CDR3 DNA sequence: TGTGCCACCAGCAAAGGGGGAGGGTTCGACATTCAGTACTTC. This codes for CATSKGGGFDIQYF.

This clone was seen only a few times. This chain joins TRBV12-5 and TRBJ2-1, with D possibly being TRBD1 (6 bases). V lost 0 bases, J lost 4 bases, and 7 bases lay in between. The germline CDR1 and CDR2 sequences are LGHNT and FRNRAP. This CDR3 spans 14 amino acids. The CDR3 region has the DNA TGTGCTAGTGGTTTGGTACAGGGATACAATGAGCAGTTCTTC. Its translation is CASGLVQGYNEQFF. Together with reference TRBV12-5 and TRBJ2-1, the CDR3 gives the full variable domain: DARVTQTPRHKVTEMGQEVTMRCQPILGHNTVFWYRQTMMQGLELLAYFRNRAPLDDSGMPKDRFSAEMPDATLATLKIQPSEPRDSAVYFCASGLVQGYNEQFFGPGTRLTVL.

The chain carries TRBV6-5 and TRBJ2-5, with D possibly being TRBD1 (6 bases). The V gene's germline CDR1 is MNHEY and CDR2 SVGAGI. V shed 6 bases and J shed 4 bases, with 15 bases lying between them. The CDR3 is 14 amino acids. The CDR3 here is CASRRGGRGETQYF. The CDR3 DNA reads TGTGCCAGCAGGCGAGGTGGCAGGGGAGAGACCCAGTACTTC.

The chain carries TRBV21-1 and TRBJ1-1; the D call TRBD1 from the table was never checked on the DNA. TRBV21-1 is a recognized pseudogene. This CDR3 has 16 residues. The CDR3 region is CASSTRGGQGPAEAFF. The CDR3 DNA is TGTGCCAGCAGCACCAGGGGGGGACAGGGGCCGGCTGAAGCTTTCTTT.

The chain recombines TRBV11-2 with TRBJ2-5; possible D gene TRBD2, 5 bases. Trimming removed 5 bases at V and 9 bases at J, with 22 bases between. The CDR3 loop spans 15 amino acids. CDR1 is SGHAT and CDR2 is FQNNGV in the germline V gene. CDR3 protein: CASSQGSLTHGAQYF. CDR3 nucleotides: TGTGCCAGCAGCCAAGGGTCACTAACGCACGGGGCCCAGTACTTC.

This clone was seen more than once but under ten times. This chain connects TRBV7-9 to TRBJ2-7; a weak D match, TRBD2 (6 bases). The germline gives CDR1 SEHNR, CDR2 FQNEAQ (reference sequence). Deletions cut 5 bases from V and 0 bases from J, with 17 bases between. The CDR3 extends over 16 amino acids. The CDR3 sequence is CASSPPNPGASYEQYF. In nucleotides, the CDR3 is TGTGCCAGCAGCCCACCCAATCCGGGAGCCTCCTACGAGCAGTACTTC.

This clone occurred once. The chain recombines TRBV5-1 with TRBJ2-7, with D possibly matching TRBD1 (6 bases). V was cut by 5 bases and J by 3 bases, with 12 bases left in between. The CDR3 extends over 13 amino acids. CDR1 and CDR2 from the germline V gene are SGHRS and YFSETQ. The CDR3 is CASRPDRRYEQYF. In DNA, the CDR3 is TGCGCCAGCAGACCGGACAGACGCTACGAGCAGTACTTC.

The chain is built from TRBV7-5 and TRBJ2-5. TRBV7-5 is a documented pseudogene. The CDR3 consists of 15 residues. This chain's CDR3 is CVRSLRAGSEETQYF. The DNA for the CDR3 is TGTGTCAGAAGCTTAAGGGCAGGCAGCGAGGAGACCCAGTACTTC.

This CDR3 reads CASSLAGGGTQETQYF. For the CDR3, the DNA is TGTGCCAGCAGCTTAGCAGGCGGGGGGACTCAAGAGACCCAGTACTTC. The J gene is TRBJ2-5, the V gene TRBV7-9; TRBD2 matches at 8 bases. J gave up 2 bases and V 0 bases, and 5 bases lay outside the gene matches. Germline CDR1 SEHNR, CDR2 FQNEAQ (reference sequence). The CDR3 has 16 residues.